This T cell receptor (beta chain) derives from a study of cytomegalovirus exposure and HLA in healthy donors (TCRdb year 2017). A note on the overall study: An earlier analysis of several hundred of the donors reported 276 Gb of sequence data and more than 90 million unique TCR beta sequences from roughly 200 million T cells. An early release covering roughly 580 HLA-typed donors comprised about 300 gigabases of sequencing data and 65 million to 100 million unique TCR sequences. The genetic ancestry cluster associated with self-reported Caucasian donors included 81% of the 398 genotyped donors. The aim of the study was to test whether cataloging public T cell receptors could identify signatures of past pathogen exposure. Using immunosequencing, the study profiled T cell repertoires from approximately 700 subjects and related those repertoires to cytomegalovirus serostatus. In addition to the first cohort of roughly 700 subjects, a separate validation cohort of 130 or so different subjects was used. To predict cytomegalovirus infection status, the study combined high-throughput TCR immunosequencing, statistical association of individual TCRs with disease status, and machine learning. A later analysis re-analyzed previously published TCR beta repertoires from roughly 630 donors and added high-resolution HLA genotyping to study TCR occurrence patterns. Rather than drawing on any new phenotypic data, the later analysis identified candidate immune exposures from TCR beta sequences and the way those sequences occurred across donors. An earlier analysis of around 580 of the donors used high-throughput TCR beta sequencing to judge whether each TCR beta V gene segment behaved as functional or pseudogenic. Donor age, sex, ethnicity and CMV serostatus were compiled alongside the repertoire data. A later genetic analysis took genome-wide SNP genotypes for about 65% of the 666 donors and used that subset as a discovery cohort. All discovery cohort repertoires had been generated on a single sequencing platform. HLA typing included class I and class II loci at four-digit resolution. Typing coverage differed by locus: A, B, C, DRB1 and DQB1 were typed in about 629-640 donors, DQA1 in about 550, DPA1 in some 610, and DPB1 in roughly 450. Several DR-DQ haplotypes were handled as single units for association and clustering because linkage in the cohort was strong. On average, about 200,000 unique TCR beta nucleotide sequences were sequenced per donor among about 400 genotyped donors of the cohort, with roughly 18% of those sequences being non-productive. On the study overall, not on this receptor specifically: Compared with the roughly 720-donor mean, donors in an Asian-associated ancestry cluster had fewer N-insertions in productive TCRs, according to a later genetic analysis. The 87-base-pair reads could not distinguish some IMGT-functional V segments, including TRBV6-2 and TRBV6-3, so those segments were excluded. In a later analysis, most CMV-associated TCR beta chains were found to appear HLA-restricted, with HLA associations seemingly driven largely by CMV exposure. A further reported finding was that TCR beta sequences accurately predicted the HLA-A and HLA-B alleles for most subjects in the first cohort. In a later analysis, HLA-associated TCR beta chains were found to be more clonally expanded and to have lower generation probabilities than equally common non-associated chains. At a false discovery rate of 0.05, a later analysis linked some 18,000 TCR beta sequences to specific HLA alleles. Because HLA typing was missing for some donors at each locus, association tests included only the typed subset. In both the original and validation cohorts, the classifier was reported to diagnose cytomegalovirus status with high specificity and sensitivity. Because counts were too low, fewer than 20 rarely observed V segments, including chromosome 9 orphons, were excluded from the earlier analysis of around 590 of the donors. When HLA alleles, especially DR and DQ, strongly co-occurred, attributing TCR associations to individual alleles was difficult. The study gave a list of around 170 TCR beta chains associated with cytomegalovirus. Linkage disequilibrium might explain the correlated functional status among segregating V segments, but an unknown experimental factor could not be excluded. Several of the top co-occurrence clusters appeared to be linked to parvovirus B19, influenza, CMV and Epstein-Barr virus, according to a later analysis. The cohort was sequenced for TCR beta chains only, and without alpha or paired-chain data the features that could be detected were limited. While some public TCRs were present in many individuals, most TCR sequences turned up only very rarely across donors. A cluster of highly shared sequence variants was judged likely to be a technical artifact of the sequencing pipeline. Broadly in line with IMGT annotations, most TCR beta V segments showed up in productive rearrangements about 90% or about 30% of the time in an earlier analysis of several hundred of the donors. For the cohort, immune exposure information was limited to CMV serostatus. According to a later analysis, TCR association rates differed among HLA loci, with DRB1 alleles showing the most associated TCRs and HLA-C alleles showing the fewest. In a later genetic analysis, a missense DCLRE1C variant was associated with V-gene and J-gene trimming of TCR beta chains, and the association was replicated in an independent cohort. According to the authors, the approach could potentially be generalized to other disease states and immunological phenotypes. Three of the identified cytomegalovirus-associated TCR beta chains were confirmed in vitro to be specific for cytomegalovirus antigens. Sequencing depth was assumed to be roughly uniform across donors in the presence/absence analyses, though that assumption may not hold.

In its sample, this clone was seen many times. The antigen it recognizes is unknown. Qualities for individual bases were not recorded, and no much larger clone is one base off. The cohort comprised some 730 healthy bone marrow donors. Cohort members were all nominally healthy when sampled, although unrecorded immune exposures were likely present. The donor tested CMV seropositive, placing the donor among the roughly 270 seropositive members of the cohort. A peripheral blood sample was provided by each donor, and peripheral blood mononuclear cells were used for TCR beta sequencing. The Qiagen DNeasy Blood Extraction Kit was used to extract genomic DNA from the blood cell samples. The method was the immunoSEQ multiplex PCR assay. For the multiplex PCR, a mixture combining 60 forward primers for TCR Vbeta segments and 13 reverse primers for TCR Jbeta segments was used. A multiplex PCR assay on genomic DNA amplified the CDR3 region of rearranged TCR beta genes. The amplified TCR beta libraries were sequenced on the Illumina HiSeq System as 87-base-pair reads. The paper's data handling went like this. In a later analysis, 80 million or so unique TCR beta chains were counted across the approximately 670 repertoires, and around 11 million of these chains were shared by at least two donors. Raw reads were error-corrected and collapsed into unique sequences by a nearest-neighbor algorithm in which closely related sequences were merged to remove PCR and sequencing errors. Alignment of CDR3 sequences to IMGT reference sequences was used to assign V, D and J gene segments. For a sequence to be retained, at least a six-nucleotide match to both a V gene segment and a J gene segment was required. A rearrangement counted as productive if the CDR3 had no stop codons and remained in frame with V and J, and every other rearrangement counted as non-productive. CDR3 was defined by IMGT convention, running from the second conserved V-encoded cysteine to the conserved J-encoded phenylalanine. The earlier analysis of about 610 of the donors excluded sequences that lacked an unambiguous match to a single V gene segment. In an earlier analysis of several hundred of the donors, V segments were called functional above 56.7% productive rearrangements and were called segregating when the between-donor standard deviation exceeded 5%. A statistical classification framework was built to diagnose cytomegalovirus status from the catalog of TCR beta chain sequences. In a later analysis, TCR nucleotide sequences were compared against IMGT/GENE-DB human TR gene sequences so that V and J genes could be assigned. The TCRdist pipeline was used in a later analysis to assign CDR3 sequences and most-parsimonious VDJ recombination scenarios. In a later analysis, every TCR beta chain was defined by the combination of its CDR3 amino acid sequence and its V-gene family, and reads without a unique V-gene family were dropped. To address suspected cross-contamination and a sequencing artifact, a later analysis removed roughly 640 highly shared, low-generation-probability nucleotide sequences. A later analysis calculated a clonal expansion index for each public chain from normalized within-repertoire ranks of inferred template counts. A later analysis computed generation probabilities with a VDJ recombination model fitted to out-of-frame rearrangements, and checked the results against IGoR. In a later analysis, TCR-TCR, TCR-HLA and TCR-CMV co-occurrence was scored with hypergeometric tests, and a repertoire-size bias correction was applied to TCR pairs. In a later analysis, false discovery rates were estimated by permuting HLA or CMV assignments 20 times. In a later analysis, co-occurring TCRs were grouped using DBSCAN, and TCRdist sequence similarity was added for clustering within HLA-allele-positive subsets. Repertoires with fewer than 30,000 or more than 120,000 public chains, plus five repertoires with anomalous nucleotide sharing, were excluded from co-occurrence clustering. TCRdb obtained this table from immuneACCESS and retained in-frame rearrangements with V and J assigned. These tables miss some clones; where compared with another copy, unresolved V genes account for less than half of the shortfall, and the remainder is unexplained. The DNA was the basis for D and trimming; V, J and clone size are from that table. The sample table lists tens of thousands of clones, 80% of them with a count of one. Approximately 31% of the sample is in the top ten clones.

V and J are trimmed by 7 bases and 4 bases, and the gene matches miss 6 bases of the junction. Including cysteine and phenylalanine, the CDR3 has 13 amino acids. Kept here is only the CDR3 DNA, which spans 39 bases and is read in frame from base 1. CDR1 and CDR2 (LNHDA, SQIVND) derive from the germline V gene (reference sequence). Specimen: PBMCs. The rearranged chain carries TRBV19 and TRBJ1-2, with TRBD1 identical over 7 junction bases. This TCR derives from a man in his fifties or sixties in good health and CMV-seropositive. The DNA reads TGTGCCAGTAACCAGGGGGTGGGCTATGGCTACACCTTC. This codes for CASNQGVGYGYTF.